A single sample gave rise to the 29 T cell receptor beta chains below, sequenced in a study of T cell changes during pregnancy in multiple sclerosis. Measured with immunoSEQ multiplex PCR; TCRdb has only the in-frame clones, and not every one. The data hold around 29,000 clones, with around 85% observed a single time. The sample consisted of CD8+ T cells from peripheral blood mononuclear cells, taken after pregnancy. The receptors here all came from a female donor with multiple sclerosis, enrolled in a pregnancy study.

The rearrangement uses TRBV6-1 and TRBJ1-3; a possible D gene is TRBD1 (5 bases). The V end lost 2 bases, the J end lost 0 bases, and 14 bases lay between the germline ends. Germline CDR1 reads MNHNS; CDR2 reads SASEGT. This CDR3 has 17 amino acids. CDR3 nucleotides: TGTGCCAGCAGTGAATTCGGCAGGGCATACTCTGGAAACACCATATATTTT. This gives the protein CASSEFGRAYSGNTIYF.

A few counts support this clone. This chain uses TRBV30 with TRBJ1-2; TRBD1 agrees at 9 bases. Germline V gene sequence: CDR1 GTSNPN, CDR2 SVGIG (reference sequence). The CDR3 spans 15 residues. Unmatched junction bases numbered 14, after V lost 8 bases and J lost 4 bases. CDR3 in DNA: TGTGCCGGACTACGGGACAGGGTCTGGGCCTATGGCTACACCTTC. Translation: CAGLRDRVWAYGYTF.

V and J are TRBV7-9 and TRBJ2-7; tentatively, D is TRBD2 (5 bases). Per germline, CDR1 SEHNR and CDR2 FQNEAQ (reference sequence). V was trimmed by 4 bases and J by 7 bases, leaving 17 bases between them. CDR3 size: 14 residues. The CDR3 bases are TGTGCCAGCAGCTACGCCTGGACTTCATCTGAGCAGTACTTC. This codes for CASSYAWTSSEQYF. Complete variable domain (other parts from reference TRBV7-9 and TRBJ2-7): DTGVSQNPRHKITKRGQNVTFRCDPISEHNRLYWYRQTLGQGPEFLTYFQNEAQLEKSRLLSDRFSAERPKGSFSTLEIQRTEQGDSAMYLCASSYAWTSSEQYFGPGTRLTVT.

V usage is TRBV14 and J usage is TRBJ2-5; 7 bases line up with TRBD1. V dropped 2 bases and J dropped 4; count of bases not matched to a gene: 7. Germline CDR1 reads SGHDN; CDR2 reads FVKESK. The CDR3 covers 15 residues. CDR3 DNA sequence: TGTGCCAGCAGCCAAACCGAACAGGGGATAGAGACCCAGTACTTC. Encoded protein: CASSQTEQGIETQYF.

The genes are TRBV6-1 and TRBJ1-5; 7 bases match TRBD1. This CDR3 region has 14 residues. With V trimmed by 11 bases and J by 7 bases, 14 bases remained unmatched. CDR1 and CDR2 (germline): MNHNS, SASEGT. Written as DNA, the CDR3 is TGTGCCGGTAGAGACCGGGACAGCGACCAGCCCCAGCATTTT. Amino acids: CAGRDRDSDQPQHF.

The CDR3: CASSLTSGGPRGTDTQYF. Here the CDR3 DNA reads TGCGCCAGCAGCCTGACTAGCGGGGGGCCAAGGGGCACAGATACGCAGTATTTT. The chain recombines TRBV4-1 with TRBJ2-3, with 13 nucleotides matching TRBD2. J lost 1 base, V lost 4 bases, and 8 bases had no gene match. Germline V CDR1 and CDR2: MGHRA, YSYEKL. CDR3 length: 18 residues.

This clone was observed a few times. The V and J genes are TRBV4-3 and TRBJ1-1; the D gene is possibly TRBD1 (5 bases). CDR3 length: 16 amino acids. Germline CDR1 is LGHNA and CDR2 is YSLEER. V lost 3 bases and J lost 1, with 15 bases in between. For the CDR3, the DNA is TGCGCCAGCAGCCAGTCACGGGGGAGGAGGAACACTGAAGCTTTCTTT. This gives the protein CASSQSRGRRNTEAFF.

This clone occurred once. V gene TRBV19 combines with J gene TRBJ1-2; no clear D. CDR3 length: 17 amino acids. Germline CDR1 is LNHDA and CDR2 is SQIVND (reference sequence). V lost 0 bases to trimming and J lost 0 bases, with 14 bases between them. The CDR3 coding sequence is TGTGCCAGTAGTATAGATCTAGAGACTGACGCTAACTATGGCTACACCTTC. Its translation: CASSIDLETDANYGYTF.

The chain carries TRBV4-3 and TRBJ2-3, with D possibly TRBD1 on 5 matching bases. Trimming removed 1 base from V and 1 base from J, with 6 bases in between. The CDR3 loop spans 14 amino acids. Germline V gene data show CDR1 as LGHNA and CDR2 as YSLEER. The CDR3 region has the DNA TGCGCCAGCAGCCAAGTCAGGGGCACAGATACGCAGTATTTT. Amino acid sequence: CASSQVRGTDTQYF.

The chain uses TRBV2 and TRBJ1-2; D gene ambiguous. V was cut by 2 bases and J by 6 bases, with 10 bases left in between. The CDR3 consists of 13 residues. Germline V gene sequence: CDR1 SNHLY, CDR2 FYNNEI. CDR3: CASSEPGDDGYTF. The CDR3 nucleotides are TGTGCCAGCAGTGAACCCGGGGATGATGGCTACACCTTC.

The V call is TRBV12-5, the J call TRBJ1-5, with TRBD1 as a possible D gene (6 bases). There are 16 residues in the CDR3. Trimming took 3 bases from V and 0 from J, leaving 12 bases between them. Germline V gene data show CDR1 as LGHNT and CDR2 as FRNRAP. In DNA, the CDR3 is TGTGCTAGTGGTTTCGGGGACATGTATAGCAATCAGCCCCAGCATTTT. This translates into CASGFGDMYSNQPQHF.

The chain combines TRBV28 with TRBJ2-7; the D gene is possibly TRBD2 (6 bases). Germline CDR1 reads MDHEN; CDR2 reads SYDVKM. V was clipped by 1 base and J by 5 bases, with 12 bases between them. CDR3 length: 14 residues. CDR3 region: CASSLFREYHEQYF. CDR3 in DNA: TGTGCCAGCAGTTTATTCCGGGAGTACCACGAGCAGTACTTC.

This clone has only a few counts. This chain uses TRBV5-1 with TRBJ1-1; no clear D. The CDR3 is 13 amino acids. CDR1 is SGHRS and CDR2 is YFSETQ in the germline V gene. Between the trimmed V and J ends, which lost 4 bases and 1 base, there was a span of 8 bases. The CDR3 DNA follows: TGCGCCAGCAGCGCCCGGGGGAACACTGAAGCTTTCTTT. It codes for CASSARGNTEAFF.

This clone was counted only a few times. The J gene is TRBJ1-6, the V gene TRBV9; 7 bases line up with TRBD1. Losses at the gene ends were 3 bases for V and 4 bases for J; bases not matched to a gene: 10. The germline gives CDR1 SGDLS, CDR2 YYNGEE. CDR3 length: 17 residues. CDR3 in amino acids: CASSGGDRGVYNSPLHF. The CDR3 nucleotides are TGTGCCAGCAGCGGCGGGGACAGAGGAGTTTATAATTCACCCCTCCACTTT.

J is TRBJ1-6 and V is TRBV21-1; the D call of TRBD1 is as the table states it, not checked on the DNA. TRBV21-1 is an annotated pseudogene. CDR3 size: 11 residues. The CDR3: CASSKASPLHF. DNA for the CDR3: TGTGCCAGCAGCAAGGCCTCACCCCTCCACTTT.

The CDR3 sequence is CASSLRDKPYEQYF. The CDR3, as DNA: TGTGCCAGCAGCTTAAGGGACAAGCCCTACGAGCAGTACTTC. The rearrangement joins TRBV7-9 to TRBJ2-7, with D possibly matching TRBD1 (6 bases). The CDR3 totals 14 residues. Looked up from germline, CDR1 is SEHNR and CDR2 is FQNEAQ (reference sequence). The V end lost 2 bases, the J end lost 2 bases, and 10 bases lay between the germline ends.

The chain employs TRBV6-1 and TRBJ2-7; tentative D call: TRBD2 (5 bases). V was shortened by 5 bases and J by 0 bases, with 14 bases between the two germline ends. CDR1 is MNHNS, CDR2 SASEGT, per germline. This CDR3 contains 15 residues. CDR3 sequence (DNA): TGTGCCAGCAGTAAGAGCGCTGGGAGCTCCTACGAGCAGTACTTC. As protein: CASSKSAGSSYEQYF.

This clone came up once. The chain joins TRBV28 to TRBJ2-5; weak D call: TRBD1 (6 bases). Germline V lookup: CDR1 MDHEN, CDR2 SYDVKM. CDR3 length equals 14 residues. V was trimmed by 2 bases and J by 5 bases, leaving 12 bases between them. The CDR3 here is CASSLQQGRETQYF. The CDR3, as DNA: TGTGCCAGCAGTTTACAACAGGGCAGGGAGACCCAGTACTTC.

This rearrangement joins TRBV2 to TRBJ2-5; TRBD2 aligns across 8 bases. Germline trimming cut 6 bases from V and 5 bases from J; bases unmatched to any gene: 11. Looked up from germline, CDR1 is SNHLY and CDR2 is FYNNEI. The CDR3 has 15 amino acids. The CDR3 DNA is TGTGCCAGCAGAGAGTCACTAGCGGTTGGGGAGACCCAGTACTTC. Protein: CASRESLAVGETQYF.

This clone was observed once. This chain joins TRBV2 and TRBJ2-7, with no clear D. Trimming removed 3 bases from V and 3 bases from J, with 12 bases in between. This CDR3 is 14 amino acids long. Germline CDR1 and CDR2: SNHLY and FYNNEI. The CDR3 is CASSDWYTLYEQYF. CDR3 nucleotides: TGTGCCAGCAGTGATTGGTACACCCTCTACGAGCAGTACTTC.

This clone was picked up a small number of times. The chain employs TRBV4-2 and TRBJ1-4, with 8 bases fitting TRBD1. The CDR3 runs to 15 residues. Per the germline V gene, CDR1 is LGHNA and CDR2 is YNFKEQ. The V and J ends lost 4 bases and 2 bases, in that order; junction bases with no gene match: 3. This chain's CDR3 is CASSRGDRTNEKLFF. CDR3 DNA: TGTGCCAGCAGCCGTGGGGACAGGACTAATGAAAAACTGTTTTTT.

This clone was seen once. This sequence joins TRBV10-3 and TRBJ2-5; possible D gene TRBD2, 6 bases. The CDR3 extends over 15 amino acids. With 6 bases removed from V and 2 bases from J, the gap between germline ends came to 16 bases. Germline values: CDR1 ENHRY, CDR2 SYGVKD. The CDR3 spells CAIREGPTRQETQYF. The CDR3 DNA sequence: TGTGCCATCAGGGAGGGGCCGACCCGTCAAGAGACCCAGTACTTC.

The J gene is TRBJ2-5, the V gene TRBV9, with 8 bases matching TRBD1. V lost 3 bases, J lost 4 bases, and 8 bases stayed unmatched. In germline, CDR1 is SGDLS, CDR2 YYNGEE. The CDR3 length is 15 residues. The CDR3 DNA is TGTGCCAGCAGCGGGGGACAGGTGGGCGGAGAGACCCAGTACTTC. Protein product: CASSGGQVGGETQYF.

The DNA of the CDR3 is TGTGCCAGCAGGAGGAGCAATCAGCCCCAGCATTTT. It is translated as CASRRSNQPQHF. The chain joins TRBV2 to TRBJ1-5; D ambiguous. Germline CDR1 SNHLY, CDR2 FYNNEI. V was trimmed by 6 bases and J by 1 base, leaving 4 bases between them. The CDR3 has 12 amino acids.

The chain has TRBV4-3 and TRBJ2-2, with D unclear. With 0 bases removed from V and 5 bases from J, the gap between germline ends came to 19 bases. Germline values: CDR1 LGHNA, CDR2 YSLEER. The CDR3 spans 18 residues. CDR3 loop: CASSQDMGPSTQTGELFF. The CDR3 DNA reads TGCGCCAGCAGCCAAGATATGGGCCCTTCCACCCAAACCGGGGAGCTGTTTTTT.

The chain couples TRBV5-6 to TRBJ1-1; D possibly corresponds to TRBD1 (5 bases). The CDR3 has 12 residues. The V end was cut by 4 bases, the J end by 7 bases, with 11 bases between. Germline-derived CDR1 and CDR2 are SGHDT and YYEEEE. The CDR3 nucleotides are TGTGCCAGCAGCACCACGGGGGGTGAAGCTTTCTTT. It encodes CASSTTGGEAFF.

About this clone itself: Distinct nucleotide sequences in the sample also encode this CDR3. The gene calls are TRBV4-3 and TRBJ1-2; D is uncertain. CDR1 and CDR2 (germline): LGHNA, YSLEER. This CDR3 spans 17 amino acids. The germline V and J ends were trimmed by 0 bases and 4 bases, with 18 bases remaining between them. The CDR3 nucleotides read TGCGCCAGCAGCCAAGAGTGGCACAGAGCAATTCTCTATGGCTACACCTTC. Residues: CASSQEWHRAILYGYTF.

The rearrangement links TRBV4-2 to TRBJ2-1; 11 bases match TRBD2. The CDR3 is 15 amino acids. Unmatched junction bases numbered 1, after V lost 0 bases and J lost 6 bases. Germline V gives CDR1 LGHNA, CDR2 YNFKEQ. The CDR3 spells CASSQDSGGANEQFF. CDR3 bases: TGTGCCAGCAGCCAAGATAGCGGGGGGGCCAATGAGCAGTTCTTC.

For the CDR3, the DNA is TGTGCCAGCAGCCAATGGACAGGGGCCAATGAGCAGTTCTTC. It codes for CASSQWTGANEQFF. The chain employs TRBV13 and TRBJ2-1; 9 bases match TRBD1. Trimming removed 5 bases from V and 6 bases from J; junction bases left unmatched: 5. CDR3 length equals 14 residues. Germline CDR1 PRHDT, CDR2 FYEKMQ (reference sequence).